The 11 T cell receptor beta chains below come from one sample, sequenced in a study of cytomegalovirus exposure and HLA in healthy donors. PCR used 60 Vbeta primers and 13 Jbeta primers. Profiling relied on immunoSEQ multiplex PCR, and the TCRdb table lists in-frame clones only, not all of them. Of 120,000 to 150,000 clones listed, 9.4% are singletons. The specimen was PBMCs. Receptor source: a male donor in good health and CMV-seronegative.

This clone appeared a few times. J is TRBJ2-1 and V is TRBV6-5; 10 nucleotides line up with TRBD2. Germline V gene data show CDR1 as MNHEY and CDR2 as SVGAGI. J gave up 7 bases and V 6 bases, and 9 bases lay outside the gene matches. The CDR3 consists of 15 residues. CDR3 DNA: TGTGCCAGCAGCTCCCCGCAGCGGGAGGGTAATGAGCAGTTCTTC. Protein: CASSSPQREGNEQFF.

This clone showed up just a few times. The V and J genes are TRBV27 and TRBJ1-4; D is perhaps TRBD1 (6 bases). The V end lost 4 bases, the J end lost 6 bases, and 18 bases lay between the germline ends. In germline, CDR1 is MNHEY, CDR2 SMNVEV (reference sequence). This CDR3 comprises 16 residues. The CDR3, as DNA: TGTGCCAGCAGTTCCCTGCCGGGGGGCATCGATGAAAAACTGTTTTTT. This codes for CASSSLPGGIDEKLFF.

This chain links TRBV28 with TRBJ1-5; no clear D. Trimming shortened V by 6 bases and J by 4 bases, and 7 bases separated the two germline ends. Germline CDR1 MDHEN, CDR2 SYDVKM. The CDR3 loop spans 12 amino acids. The CDR3 region is CASSPMNQPQHF. The DNA for the CDR3 is TGTGCCAGCAGCCCTATGAATCAGCCCCAGCATTTT.

V and J are TRBV28 and TRBJ1-5; D remains ambiguous. Germline CDR1 reads MDHEN; CDR2 reads SYDVKM. The CDR3 is 13 residues long. The germline V and J ends were trimmed by 6 bases and 11 bases, with 17 bases remaining between them. CDR3 nucleotide sequence: TGTGCCAGCAGCCCTTCCCTCGGCGCGGCCCAGCATTTT. This codes for CASSPSLGAAQHF.

A few counts support this clone. In nucleotides, the CDR3 is TGCGCCAGCAGCCCTCCCGACAGGACCTACGAGCAGTACTTC. Encoded protein: CASSPPDRTYEQYF. The chain uses TRBV5-1 and TRBJ2-7; a weak D match, TRBD1 (6 bases). V lost 4 bases and J lost 2, with 13 bases in between. This CDR3 comprises 14 residues. From germline, CDR1 is SGHRS and CDR2 YFSETQ.

CDR3 sequence reads: CASSESGGSTDTQYF. CDR3 bases: TGTGCCAGCAGTGAAAGCGGGGGATCCACAGATACGCAGTATTTT. J is TRBJ2-3 and V is TRBV6-1; 8 bases are a match to TRBD2. Losses at the gene ends were 2 bases for V and 2 bases for J; bases not matched to a gene: 3. The V gene's germline CDR1 is MNHNS and CDR2 SASEGT. This CDR3 has 15 amino acids.

In DNA form, the CDR3 reads TGCGCCAGCAGCCGTCTCCCGGGACTAGGAGCAGAGACCCAGTACTTC. Its protein is CASSRLPGLGAETQYF. The chain links TRBV5-1 to TRBJ2-5; 8 bases line up with TRBD2. The CDR3 contains 16 residues. With 4 bases clipped from V and 4 bases from J, the junction kept 12 bases outside the gene matches. Germline CDR1 is SGHRS and CDR2 is YFSETQ. The whole variable domain, remainder taken from reference TRBV5-1 and TRBJ2-5, is KAGVTQTPRYLIKTRGQQVTLSCSPISGHRSVSWYQQTPGQGLQFLFEYFSETQRNKGNFPGRFSGRQFSNSRSEMNVSTLELGDSALYLCASSRLPGLGAETQYFGPGTRLLVL.

V usage is TRBV9 and J usage is TRBJ2-7; 8 bases agree with TRBD1. Trimming cost V 5 bases and J 7 bases; bases outside gene matches: 8. Germline-derived CDR1 and CDR2 are SGDLS and YYNGEE. This CDR3 is built from 13 residues. The CDR3 nucleotides read TGTGCCAGCAGTGGACAGGGCTCTGGGGAGCAGTACTTC. Protein product: CASSGQGSGEQYF.

This clone has a handful of counts. V is TRBV5-4 and J is TRBJ2-3, with 11 bases aligning to TRBD2. V lost 2 bases, J lost 4 bases, and 9 bases stayed unmatched. The CDR3 consists of 17 residues. Germline assignment: CDR1 SGHNT and CDR2 YYREEE (reference sequence). In DNA, the CDR3 is TGTGCCAGCAGCTTCCCGACTAGCGGGGCAGGCCCAGATACGCAGTATTTT. Protein product: CASSFPTSGAGPDTQYF.

This rearrangement joins TRBV18 to TRBJ1-1, with 8 bases matching TRBD1. From germline, CDR1 is KGHSH and CDR2 LQKENI. CDR3 length equals 15 residues. The ends lost 3 bases at V and 1 base at J; junction bases unmatched: 4. The CDR3 protein is CASSPLQGGNTEAFF. In DNA form, the CDR3 reads TGTGCCAGCTCACCTCTACAGGGGGGGAACACTGAAGCTTTCTTT.

V is TRBV20-1 and J is TRBJ2-7; D may be TRBD2 (5 bases). The germline gives CDR1 DFQATT, CDR2 SNEGSKA (reference sequence). This CDR3 spans 11 amino acids. The CDR3 reads CMVGDLYEQYF. The CDR3, as DNA: TGCATGGTGGGAGACCTATACGAGCAGTACTTC.